A single sample gave rise to the 4 T cell receptor beta chains below, sequenced in a study of T cell responses to AZD1222 COVID-19 vaccine. Profiled with immunoSEQ multiplex PCR; TCRdb holds only in-frame clones, not every one. The sample consists of roughly 80,000 clones, 75% to 95% of them appearing once. Here the sequenced sample was peripheral blood, taken on day 0 of MenACWY control vaccination. Every receptor here comes from an adult in good health.

This clone occurred once. V usage is TRBV19 and J usage is TRBJ2-1; D unclear. The V end was cut by 10 bases, the J end by 7 bases, with 17 bases between. CDR3 length equals 13 residues. Per the germline V gene, CDR1 is LNHDA and CDR2 is SQIVND (reference sequence). CDR3 DNA sequence: TGTGCCACAGAGGTGGAGACCGCGAATGAGCAGTTCTTC. Residues: CATEVETANEQFF.

This rearrangement joins TRBV4-3 to TRBJ1-1, with D possibly matching TRBD1 (5 bases). There are 16 residues in the CDR3. V lost 1 base to trimming and J lost 10 bases, with 22 bases between them. Per germline, CDR1 LGHNA and CDR2 YSLEER. The CDR3 sequence: CASSQAALLGGRGAFF. The CDR3 region has the DNA TGCGCCAGCAGCCAAGCGGCTCTGTTGGGGGGAAGGGGAGCTTTCTTT.

The gene calls are TRBV6-6 and TRBJ1-2; a possible D gene is TRBD1 (5 bases). The CDR3 has 15 residues. Germline V gene data show CDR1 as MNHNY and CDR2 as SVGAGI (reference sequence). Between the trimmed V and J ends, which lost 5 bases and 2 bases, there was a span of 15 bases. CDR3 DNA: TGTGCCAGCAGTACCCTGAGGGGAGGGAACTATGGCTACACCTTC. Translation gives CASSTLRGGNYGYTF.

The chain is built from TRBV7-2 and TRBJ1-5; a weak D match, TRBD1 (5 bases). Looked up from germline, CDR1 is SGHTA and CDR2 is FQGNSA. Trimming removed 4 bases from V and 0 bases from J, with 13 bases in between. This CDR3 region has 16 residues. The CDR3 DNA reads TGTGCCAGCAGCTCCCAAGGGGCTTTTAGCAATCAGCCCCAGCATTTT. Its translation: CASSSQGAFSNQPQHF.